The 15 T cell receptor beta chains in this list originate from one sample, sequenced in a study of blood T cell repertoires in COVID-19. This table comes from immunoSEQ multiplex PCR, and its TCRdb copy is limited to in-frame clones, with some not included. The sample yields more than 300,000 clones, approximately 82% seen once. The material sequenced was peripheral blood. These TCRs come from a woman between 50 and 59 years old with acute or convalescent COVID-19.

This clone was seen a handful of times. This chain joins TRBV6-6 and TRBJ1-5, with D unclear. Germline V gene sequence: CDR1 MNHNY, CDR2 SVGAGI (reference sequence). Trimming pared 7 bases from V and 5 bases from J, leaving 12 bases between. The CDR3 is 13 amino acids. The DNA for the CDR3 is TGTGCCAGCACCCGAGGAGCCGATCAGCCCCAGCATTTT. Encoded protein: CASTRGADQPQHF.

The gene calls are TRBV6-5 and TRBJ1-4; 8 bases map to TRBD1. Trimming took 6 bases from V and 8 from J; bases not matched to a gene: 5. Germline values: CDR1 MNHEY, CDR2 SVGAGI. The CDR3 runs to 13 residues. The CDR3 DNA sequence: TGTGCCAGCAGCGACAGGGGTGGGGAAAAACTGTTTTTT. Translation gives CASSDRGGEKLFF.

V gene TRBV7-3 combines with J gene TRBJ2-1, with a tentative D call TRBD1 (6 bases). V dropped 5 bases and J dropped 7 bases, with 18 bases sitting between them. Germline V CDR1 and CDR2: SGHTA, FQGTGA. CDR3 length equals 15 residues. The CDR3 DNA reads TGTGCCAGCAGCGTACAGGGAAAAGGTTGGAATGAGCAGTTCTTC. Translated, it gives CASSVQGKGWNEQFF.

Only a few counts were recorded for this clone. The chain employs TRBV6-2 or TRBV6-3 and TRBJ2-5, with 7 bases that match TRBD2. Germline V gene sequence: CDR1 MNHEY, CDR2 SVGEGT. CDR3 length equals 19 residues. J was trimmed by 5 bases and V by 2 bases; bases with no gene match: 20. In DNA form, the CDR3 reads TGTGCCAGCAGTTACACAATTCGGGCGGGAGCTCAGCCAGGGGAGACCCAGTACTTC. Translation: CASSYTIRAGAQPGETQYF.

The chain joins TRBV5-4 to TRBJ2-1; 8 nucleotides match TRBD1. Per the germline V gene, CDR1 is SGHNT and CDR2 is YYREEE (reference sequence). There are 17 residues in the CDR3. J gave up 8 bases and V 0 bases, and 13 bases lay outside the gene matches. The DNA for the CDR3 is TGTGCCAGCAGCTTGGGAGGAGCGGTACAGGGGGTCGATGAGCAGTTCTTC. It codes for CASSLGGAVQGVDEQFF.

The CDR3 sequence: CASSQDYSDRGDSPLHF. CDR3 coding DNA: TGTGCCAGCAGCCAAGATTATTCGGACAGGGGTGATTCACCCCTCCACTTT. The V call is TRBV4-2, the J call TRBJ1-6; 9 bases line up with TRBD1. Germline values: CDR1 LGHNA, CDR2 YNFKEQ. Losses at the gene ends were 0 bases for V and 8 bases for J; bases not matched to a gene: 8. The CDR3 consists of 17 residues.

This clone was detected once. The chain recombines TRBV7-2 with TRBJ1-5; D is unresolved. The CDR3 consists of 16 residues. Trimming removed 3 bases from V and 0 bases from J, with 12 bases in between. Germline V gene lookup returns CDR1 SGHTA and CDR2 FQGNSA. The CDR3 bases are TGTGCCAGCAGCTTGGGCAGCCCCTATAGCAATCAGCCCCAGCATTTT. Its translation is CASSLGSPYSNQPQHF.

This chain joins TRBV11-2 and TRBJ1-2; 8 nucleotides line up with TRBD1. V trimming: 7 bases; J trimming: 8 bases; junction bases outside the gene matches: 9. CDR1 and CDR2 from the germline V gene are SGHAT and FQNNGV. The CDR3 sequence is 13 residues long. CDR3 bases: TGTGCCAGCAATACAGGGACAGGACGGGGCTACACCTTC. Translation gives CASNTGTGRGYTF. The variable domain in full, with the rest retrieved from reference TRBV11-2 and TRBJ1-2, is EAGVAQSPRYKIIEKRQSVAFWCNPISGHATLYWYQQILGQGPKLLIQFQNNGVVDDSQLPKDRFSAERLKGVDSTLKIQPAKLEDSAVYLCASNTGTGRGYTFGSGTRLTVV.

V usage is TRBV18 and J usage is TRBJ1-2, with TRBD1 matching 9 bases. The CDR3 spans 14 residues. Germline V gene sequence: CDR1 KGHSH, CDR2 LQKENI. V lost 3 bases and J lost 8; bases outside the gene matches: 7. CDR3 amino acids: CASSPDRGNGGYTF. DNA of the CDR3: TGTGCCAGCTCACCCGACAGGGGGAACGGAGGCTACACCTTC.

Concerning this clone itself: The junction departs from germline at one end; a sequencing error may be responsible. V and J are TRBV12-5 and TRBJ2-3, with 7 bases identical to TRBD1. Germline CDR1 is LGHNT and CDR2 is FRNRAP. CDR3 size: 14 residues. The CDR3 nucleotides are TGTGCTAGTGGCTTGGGACAGCTTGGGGATACGCAGTATTTT. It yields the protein CASGLGQLGDTQYF.

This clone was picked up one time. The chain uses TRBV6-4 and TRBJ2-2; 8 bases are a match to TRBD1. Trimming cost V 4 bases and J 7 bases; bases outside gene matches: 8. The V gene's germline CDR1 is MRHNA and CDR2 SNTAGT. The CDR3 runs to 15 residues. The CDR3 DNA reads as TGTGCCAGCAGTGCTGCGACAGGGGCAAGCGGGGAGCTGTTTTTT. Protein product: CASSAATGASGELFF.

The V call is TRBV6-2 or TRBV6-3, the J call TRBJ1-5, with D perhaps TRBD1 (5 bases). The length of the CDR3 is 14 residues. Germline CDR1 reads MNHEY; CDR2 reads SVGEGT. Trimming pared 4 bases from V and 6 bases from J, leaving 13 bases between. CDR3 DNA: TGTGCCAGCAGTTCCGGCCAGGGAATTCAGCCCCAGCATTTT. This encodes CASSSGQGIQPQHF.

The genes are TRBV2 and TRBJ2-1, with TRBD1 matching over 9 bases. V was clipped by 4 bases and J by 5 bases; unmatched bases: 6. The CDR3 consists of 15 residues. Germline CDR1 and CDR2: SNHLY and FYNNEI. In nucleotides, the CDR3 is TGTGCCAGCAGTGCGAGTTGGACAGGGGACAATGAGCAGTTCTTC. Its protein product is CASSASWTGDNEQFF.

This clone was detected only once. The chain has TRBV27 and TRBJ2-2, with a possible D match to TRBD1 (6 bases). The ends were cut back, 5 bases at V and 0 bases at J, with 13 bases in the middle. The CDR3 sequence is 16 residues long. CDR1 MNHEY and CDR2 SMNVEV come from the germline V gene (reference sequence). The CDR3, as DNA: TGTGCCAGCAGTGACCCCGGACAGTCGAACACCGGGGAGCTGTTTTTT. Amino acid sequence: CASSDPGQSNTGELFF.

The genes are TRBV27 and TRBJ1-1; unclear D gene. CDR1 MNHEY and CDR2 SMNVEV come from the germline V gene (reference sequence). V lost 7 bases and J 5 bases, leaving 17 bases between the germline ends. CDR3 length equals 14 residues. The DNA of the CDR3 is TGTGCCAGCAACGCTGGGTCGGGTGGGACTGAAGCTTTCTTT. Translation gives CASNAGSGGTEAFF.